Described below is a single T cell receptor beta chain sequence and its context. The V end was cut by 0 bases, the J end by 5 bases, with 21 bases between. Germline loops: CDR1 SGDLS, CDR2 YYNGEE. The CDR3 extends over 18 amino acids. The data derive from a study of blood T cell repertoires in COVID-19. Clones were sequenced by immunoSEQ multiplex PCR, and TCRdb holds only the in-frame ones, with some missing. This table holds about 260,000 clones, approximately 85% found once. The sequenced sample was peripheral blood. This sequence was found in a human donor in a cohort sampled during active COVID-19. This rearrangement joins TRBV9 to TRBJ2-1; D ambiguous. The CDR3 DNA reads TGTGCCAGCAGCGTAGATGGCAGCATTATCAAAACTAACAATGAGCAGTTCTTC. This sequence encodes CASSVDGSIIKTNNEQFF.